This is a list of T cell receptor beta chains from one sample in a study of blood T cells in healthy people across ages. TCRdb reanalysed the 5' RACE reads using MiXCR and keeps one entry per CDR3 protein. The sample has some 700,000 distinct CDR3 sequences; 22% are singletons. Sequenced input: blood. The origin of the receptors is a man aged 65 to 79 in good health. CDR3s include the opening cysteine and the closing phenylalanine or tryptophan. The D gene is left open where the match is weak. Not every row has a clone size; where given, it reads once, few, many or a size class.

clone_size	j_call	d_call	v_call	cdr3_nt	cdr3_aa
NA	TRBJ2-7	NA	TRBV20-1	TGCAGTGCTAGAGATCGGAGCTCCTCTGGTTACGAGCAGTACTTC	CSARDRSSSGYEQYF
NA	TRBJ1-4	NA	TRBV25-1	TGTGCCAGCATGGATGGGGAAAAACTGTTTTTT	CASMDGEKLFF
few	TRBJ2-3	NA	TRBV20-1	TGCAGTGCCCGACTAGACAGTACAGATACGCAGTATTTT	CSARLDSTDTQYF
many	TRBJ1-2	NA	TRBV10-2	TGCGCCAGCAGTGTACAGAACTATGGCTACACCTTC	CASSVQNYGYTF
few	TRBJ2-5	NA	TRBV29-1	TGCAGCGCCTCTACTTTGACCCAGTACTTC	CSASTLTQYF
NA	TRBJ1-2	TRBD1	TRBV30	TGTGCCTGGAGTGTAACCCTGGACAGGGCTAACTATGGCTACACCTTC	CAWSVTLDRANYGYTF
NA	TRBJ2-2	NA	TRBV19	TGTGCCAGTAGTATCGGCGGTCCGAGCACCGGGGAGCTGTTTTTT	CASSIGGPSTGELFF
NA	TRBJ1-5	NA	TRBV15	TGTGCCACCAGCAGAGGCAGGAATAATCAGCCCCAGCATTTT	CATSRGRNNQPQHF
few	TRBJ1-4	TRBD1	TRBV7-2	TGTGCCAGCAGCGACAGGGGACAGTCGATTACCGAAAAACTGTTTTTT	CASSDRGQSITEKLFF
NA	TRBJ2-1	NA	TRBV3-1	TGTGCCAGCAGCCAAAGGTCTAGCAGGTACAATGAGCAGTTCTTC	CASSQRSSRYNEQFF
few	TRBJ1-2	NA	TRBV5-5	TGTGCCAGCAGCTTGGGACAGTCTAATTCCTATGGCTACACCTTC	CASSLGQSNSYGYTF
few	TRBJ1-1	TRBD1	TRBV30	TGTGCCTGGACCACAGGGGGCACCACTGAAGCTTTCTTT	CAWTTGGTTEAFF
NA	TRBJ2-3	TRBD2	TRBV10-1	TGCGCCAGCAGCCAAGGACTAGCGGGTAACACAGATACGCAGTATTTT	CASSQGLAGNTDTQYF
NA	TRBJ2-1	TRBD2	TRBV12-3/TRBV12-4	TGTGCCAGCAGTTTATCTGCTAGCGGGAGATACAATGAGCAGTTCTTC	CASSLSASGRYNEQFF
many	TRBJ2-3	NA	TRBV20-1	TGCAGTGCTAGAGTCGGGACATTTAGCACAGATACGCAGTATTTT	CSARVGTFSTDTQYF
NA	TRBJ2-3	NA	TRBV27	TGTGCCAGCAGTCCCCCTCCGGGCAGGCTAAGCACAGATACGCAGTATTTT	CASSPPPGRLSTDTQYF
few	TRBJ2-7	NA	TRBV28	TGTGCCAGCCGCGGACCGTGGGGATCCTACGAGCAGTACTTC	CASRGPWGSYEQYF
few	TRBJ2-1	NA	TRBV10-1	TGCGCCAGCAGTGAGTCGATTCGGGGGGCTCGGAATGAGCAGTTCTTC	CASSESIRGARNEQFF
NA	TRBJ1-1	NA	TRBV11-2	TGTGCCAGCAGCTTAGCGGGCCCAGCTAATAGTGCTTTCTTT	CASSLAGPANSAFF
few	TRBJ1-4	NA	TRBV20-1	TGCAGTGCTAGAAAAGGGAGTGCAACTAATGAAAAACTGTTTTTT	CSARKGSATNEKLFF
NA	TRBJ2-5	TRBD2	TRBV6-6	TGTGCCAGCAGTTACTGGGTTAGCGGGGAGCAAGAGACCCAGTACTTC	CASSYWVSGEQETQYF
NA	TRBJ2-1	TRBD2	TRBV5-5	TGTGCCAGCAGCTTGGCTTTTAGCGGGGTCTACAATGAGCAGTTCTTC	CASSLAFSGVYNEQFF
NA	TRBJ2-3	TRBD2	TRBV9	TGTGCCAGCAGCACCGCGGGACTAGCGGGGAGCACAGATACGCAGTATTTT	CASSTAGLAGSTDTQYF
few	TRBJ1-2	NA	TRBV3-1	TGTGCCAGCAGCCAAGAAGTGCAGGGCGGTTATGGCTACACCTTC	CASSQEVQGGYGYTF
few	TRBJ1-5	TRBD1	TRBV10-2	TGCGCCAGCAGGGATCCAGGGGGTAATCAGCCCCAGCATTTT	CASRDPGGNQPQHF
NA	TRBJ2-3	NA	TRBV20-1	TGCAGTGAGTGGGCGGGGAGCACAGATACGCAGTATTTT	CSEWAGSTDTQYF
NA	TRBJ2-3	TRBD2	TRBV29-1	TGCAGCGTTATTAGCGGGGAGAAGACAGATACGCAGTATTTT	CSVISGEKTDTQYF
few	TRBJ1-5	NA	TRBV12-3/TRBV12-4	TGTGCCAGCAGTTTTGGGGGTGGGGTCAATCAGCCCCAGCATTTT	CASSFGGGVNQPQHF
NA	TRBJ1-1	TRBD1	TRBV5-1	TGCGCCAGCCGTCCGGACAGGGGGCTCACTGAAGCTTTCTTT	CASRPDRGLTEAFF
few	TRBJ2-3	TRBD1	TRBV10-3	TGTGCCATCAGTGAAGAACCGGGACAGGGGGAAAACACAGATACGCAGTATTTT	CAISEEPGQGENTDTQYF
few	TRBJ1-4	NA	TRBV18	TGTGCCAGCTCACCACGGGACGGAGAACTTGCAACTAATGAAAAACTGTTTTTT	CASSPRDGELATNEKLFF
few	TRBJ1-2	NA	TRBV7-2	TGTGCCAGCAGCTTAGTAGATGTTGGGTATGGCTACACCTTC	CASSLVDVGYGYTF
once	TRBJ2-5	TRBD2	TRBV28	TGTGCCAGCAGTTTGCCTGGACTAGCGGTACAAGAGACCCAGTACTTC	CASSLPGLAVQETQYF
NA	TRBJ1-1	NA	TRBV4-3	TGCGCCAGCAGCCAGAACCCCACGGGGACTGAAGCTTTCTTT	CASSQNPTGTEAFF
NA	TRBJ2-1	TRBD2	TRBV20-1	TGCAGTGCTACTGGGACTAGCGGCATCAATGAGCAGTTCTTC	CSATGTSGINEQFF
few	TRBJ2-7	TRBD2	TRBV10-3	TGTGCCATCGGGGCTAGCGGTCTTCTCTACGAGCAGTACTTC	CAIGASGLLYEQYF
many	TRBJ2-1	NA	TRBV20-1	TGCAGTGCTCAAGGACAGTCCCCCTACAATGAGCAGTTCTTC	CSAQGQSPYNEQFF
NA	TRBJ2-2	NA	TRBV7-9	TGTGCCAGCAGCTTCGGACGCCAACGGAACACCGGGGAGCTGTTTTTT	CASSFGRQRNTGELFF
few	TRBJ2-1	TRBD2	TRBV3-1	TGTGCCAGCAGCCCCAGTCCAGGGAGGGTCAATGAGCAGTTCTTC	CASSPSPGRVNEQFF
few	TRBJ1-1	NA	TRBV12-3/TRBV12-4	TGTGCCAGCACCCGCGAGACCACTGAAGCTTTCTTT	CASTRETTEAFF